Below, one T cell receptor beta chain is given with its context. Its specific antigen is unknown. No qualities accompany the bases; no much larger clone lies one base away. Each donor gave one peripheral blood draw, about 100 mL on average, collected into heparinised tubes. A BD FACSAria II was used to sort naive, central memory, regulatory and stem cell-like memory CD4+ T cells with a panel that included CD45RO, CCR7, CD25, CD127, CD95 and CD27. Purity was above 95% for every sorted population. PBMCs were isolated right away by Lymphoprep density gradient centrifugation and were stained directly, without culture. To minimize batch effects, samples were stained and sorted in pairs, one healthy donor with one patient per experiment. The entire amount of isolated RNA was reverse transcribed using the High Capacity cDNA Reverse Transcription Kit, so the sequenced TCRB transcripts were expressed ones. Deep immunoSEQ sequencing was performed on naive, central memory and regulatory T cell samples, with an average of around 3.5 million total reads per sample. Sorted cells were lysed in RLT buffer, and RNA was extracted using DNase-treated RNeasy Micro or Mini kits according to cell number. To prevent cross-contamination, every cell subset was processed on its own, while patient and healthy donor samples were processed together. Using the immunoSEQ multiplex PCR, TCRB sequences were amplified from cDNA into 87-bp fragments spanning the CDR3 region. The amplicons were sequenced using the Illumina HiSeq platform. The original pipeline was this. Synthetic template baselines were used to correct PCR bias computationally, reads within Hamming distance 2 were collapsed together, and singletons that could not be merged were discarded. By aligning reads against IMGT, V, D and J genes, CDR3 length, and insertions or deletions at six rearrangement sites were assigned. Clonotype counts were normalized to sorted cell number within each subset before computing true diversity and Gini coefficients with the tcR R package. The overlap coefficient, calculated on TCRB nucleotide sequences, was used to measure repertoire sharing. Out-of-frame TCRB sequences from naive cells were analyzed to stand in for the pre-selection repertoire. TCRdb took this table from immuneACCESS and kept in-frame rearrangements with V and J called. Such tables lack part of the clones; where checked against another copy, unresolved V genes explain under half of the gap, and the rest is unexplained. V and J calls and clone size are those listed in that table; D and trimming were worked out from the DNA. The sample contains around 250,000 clones, approximately 15% of them found a single time. The top ten constitute 0.015% to 0.02% of the sample.

The germline V gene (reference sequence) provides CDR1 GTSNPN and CDR2 SVGIG. Trimming removed 1 base from V and 6 bases from J, leaving 12 bases between the germline ends. There are 14 amino acids in the CDR3, from cysteine to phenylalanine inclusive. Solely the CDR3 DNA is kept, with 42 bases framed from the first base. This entry comes from a study of beta chain features in type 1 diabetes listed by TCRdb under 2018. Regarding the complete study: Patients and healthy donors did not differ in mean age, gender distribution, total cell number or subset yield. Whereas all 30 or so donors provided naive and central memory subsets, regulatory and stem cell-like memory subsets were isolated from just 8 patients and about 8 healthy donors. A total of some 100,000,000 sorted cells were examined across all samples, and a strong correlation was observed between cell number per subset and RNA yield. The study compared TCRB repertoires of sorted circulating CD4+ T cell subsets between recently diagnosed type 1 diabetes patients and matched healthy donors. General conclusions and limits of the study: HLA sub-analyses involved small numbers of individuals, so any influence of HLA type on TCRB rearrangement remained unresolved. Shorter templates might be favored by PCR, yet because patient and control samples were amplified and corrected together, any such skew would affect both groups equally. Because cDNA was sequenced instead of genomic DNA, highly expressing activated cells could be over-represented, though the groups showed no difference in activation or CD3 levels. At VDJ recombination sites, patients with type 1 diabetes made fewer insertions and deleted more nucleotides, a pattern implying thymic rearrangement abnormalities. Naive, central memory and regulatory TCRB repertoires appeared to be more alike among patients than among healthy donors. A moderate but significant shortening of TCRB CDR3 length was observed in type 1 diabetes patients in all four CD4+ subsets.

The material sequenced was naive CD4+ T cells from blood. Interpreted using the paper, the cell subset or site label stands for: true naive CD4+ T cells. The V gene is TRBV30 and the J gene is TRBJ1-4; TRBD1 might be the D gene, on 6 matching bases. The sequence was collected from a man under 40 with type 1 diabetes. At the DNA level, the sequence is TGTGCCTGGAGTGCTGGGGCAGGGGATGAAAAACTGTTTTTT. Translated, it gives CAWSAGAGDEKLFF.